These 5 T cell receptor beta chains share one sample of origin, sequenced in a study of blood T cell repertoires in COVID-19. Method: immunoSEQ multiplex PCR; TCRdb's copy keeps in-frame clones and lacks some. The table has 450,000 to 500,000 clones, approximately 91% seen once. Sequences were obtained from PBMCs or T cells enriched from blood (not recorded which). All receptors derive from a woman aged 55-69 years who had recovered from COVID-19.

The chain has TRBV3-1 (or the pseudogene TRBV3-2) and TRBJ2-7; 15 nucleotides match TRBD2. The CDR3 runs to 18 residues. The V and J ends lost 0 bases and 6 bases, in that order; junction bases with no gene match: 9. Germline assignment: CDR1 LGHDT and CDR2 YNNKEL (reference sequence). The CDR3 DNA follows: TGTGCCAGCAGCCAAGAACCCCGGACTAGCGGGGGGGCCGTCGAGCAGTACTTC. Amino acids: CASSQEPRTSGGAVEQYF.

For the CDR3, the DNA is TGTGCCAGCAGTTCGGGAAATCAGCCCCAGCATTTT. Its protein is CASSSGNQPQHF. The V gene is TRBV6-5, the J gene TRBJ1-5, with D uncertain. The germline gives CDR1 MNHEY, CDR2 SVGAGI. The CDR3 is made up of 12 amino acids. With 4 bases removed from V and 4 bases from J, the gap between germline ends came to 5 bases.

The rearrangement links TRBV5-1 to TRBJ2-5; TRBD2 agrees at 10 bases. The CDR3 has 15 amino acids. Trimming removed 1 base from V and 4 bases from J; junction bases left unmatched: 4. Germline-derived CDR1 and CDR2 are SGHRS and YFSETQ. The CDR3 here is CASSLSGGASETQYF. CDR3 nucleotides: TGCGCCAGCAGCTTGAGCGGGGGGGCCTCAGAGACCCAGTACTTC.

The rearrangement uses TRBV19 and TRBJ2-2, with D hard to call. The germline V gene has CDR1 LNHDA and CDR2 SQIVND (reference sequence). The CDR3 sequence is 14 residues long. Trimming took 7 bases from V and 4 from J, leaving 13 bases between them. In DNA form, the CDR3 reads TGTGCCAGTACTCTAGTCTCGAGCACCGGGGAGCTGTTTTTT. This encodes CASTLVSSTGELFF.

The chain has TRBV6-6 and TRBJ2-7, with a tentative D call TRBD1 (7 bases). V gave up 6 bases and J gave up 2 bases, with 14 bases separating them. In germline, CDR1 is MNHNY, CDR2 SVGAGI (reference sequence). The CDR3 loop spans 14 amino acids. The chain's CDR3 is CASRKTGEAYEQYV. DNA of the CDR3: TGTGCCAGCAGAAAAACAGGGGAGGCCTACGAGCAGTACGTC.